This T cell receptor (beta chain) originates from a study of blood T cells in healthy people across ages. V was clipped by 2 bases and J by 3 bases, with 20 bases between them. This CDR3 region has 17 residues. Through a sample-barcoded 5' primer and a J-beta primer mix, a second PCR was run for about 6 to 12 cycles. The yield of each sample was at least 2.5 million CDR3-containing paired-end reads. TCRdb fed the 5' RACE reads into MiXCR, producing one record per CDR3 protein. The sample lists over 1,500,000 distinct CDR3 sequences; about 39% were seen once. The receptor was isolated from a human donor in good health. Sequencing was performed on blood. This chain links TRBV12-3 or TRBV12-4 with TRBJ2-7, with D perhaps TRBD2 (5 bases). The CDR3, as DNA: TGTGCCAGCAGTTTATTTTCTCCTCGGGGTCTTAACTACGAGCAGTACTTC. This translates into CASSLFSPRGLNYEQYF.